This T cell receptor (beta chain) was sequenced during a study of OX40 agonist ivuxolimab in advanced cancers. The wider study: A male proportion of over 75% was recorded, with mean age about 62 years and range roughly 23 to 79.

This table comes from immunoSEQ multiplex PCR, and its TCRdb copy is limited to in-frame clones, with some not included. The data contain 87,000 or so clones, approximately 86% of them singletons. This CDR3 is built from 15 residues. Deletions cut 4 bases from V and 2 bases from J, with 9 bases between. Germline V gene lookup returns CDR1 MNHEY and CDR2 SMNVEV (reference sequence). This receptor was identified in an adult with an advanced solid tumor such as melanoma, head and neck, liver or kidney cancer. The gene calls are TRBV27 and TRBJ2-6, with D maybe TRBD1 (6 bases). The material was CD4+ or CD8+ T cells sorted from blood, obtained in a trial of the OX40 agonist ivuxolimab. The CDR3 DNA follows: TGTGCCAGCAGTTCTACAGGGACTGGGGCCAACGTCCTGACTTTC. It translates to CASSSTGTGANVLTF. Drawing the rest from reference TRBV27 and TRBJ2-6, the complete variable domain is EAQVTQNPRYLITVTGKKLTVTCSQNMNHEYMSWYRQDPGLGLRQIYYSMNVEVTDKGDVPEGYKVSRKEKRNFPLILESPSPNQTSLYFCASSSTGTGANVLTFGAGSRLTVL.